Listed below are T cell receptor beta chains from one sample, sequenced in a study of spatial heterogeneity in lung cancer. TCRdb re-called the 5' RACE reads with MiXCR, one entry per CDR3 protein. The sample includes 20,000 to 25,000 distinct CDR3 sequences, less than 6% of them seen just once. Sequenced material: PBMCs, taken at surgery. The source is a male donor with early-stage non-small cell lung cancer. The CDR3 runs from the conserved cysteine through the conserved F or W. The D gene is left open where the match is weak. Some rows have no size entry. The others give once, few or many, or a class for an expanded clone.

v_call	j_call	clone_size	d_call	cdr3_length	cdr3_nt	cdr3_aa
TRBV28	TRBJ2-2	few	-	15	TGTGCCAGCAGAGGGAACAGGGCAGTCACCGGGGAGCTGTTTTTT	CASRGNRAVTGELFF
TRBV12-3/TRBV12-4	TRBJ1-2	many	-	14	TGTGCCAGCAGTTTACTTCTGGGATCCTATGGCTACACCTTC	CASSLLLGSYGYTF
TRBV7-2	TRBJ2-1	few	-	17	TGTGCCAGCAGCCACCCTCTTGGCGGGGACCGATACAATGAGCAGTTCTTC	CASSHPLGGDRYNEQFF
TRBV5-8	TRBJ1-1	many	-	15	TGTGCCAGCAGCTTGGTACCAGCGGGGTTCACTGAAGCTTTCTTT	CASSLVPAGFTEAFF
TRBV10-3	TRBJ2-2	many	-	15	TGTGCCATCAGTGATCGGGAGAGAAACACCGGGGAGCTGTTTTTT	CAISDRERNTGELFF
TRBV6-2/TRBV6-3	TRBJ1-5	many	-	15	TGTGCCAGCAGCCCTTATGACGGCATCAATCAGCCCCAGCATTTT	CASSPYDGINQPQHF
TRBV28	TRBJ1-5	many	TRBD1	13	TGTGCCACTTCGACAGGGTGGGTTCAGCCCCAGCATTTT	CATSTGWVQPQHF
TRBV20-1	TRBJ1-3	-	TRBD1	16	TGCAGTGCTCAACCCCAGGGACAGGGGGCTGGAAACACCATATATTTT	CSAQPQGQGAGNTIYF
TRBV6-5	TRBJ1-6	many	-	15	TGTGCCAGCACCCTCCAGGGGTCCTATAATTCACCCCTCCACTTT	CASTLQGSYNSPLHF
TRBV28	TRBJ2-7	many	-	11	TGTGCCGCTCAAGGCATCTACGAGCAGTACTTC	CAAQGIYEQYF
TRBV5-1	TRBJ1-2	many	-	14	TGCGCCAGCACCCTTGGAGGGCAGGGAATAGACTACACCTTC	CASTLGGQGIDYTF
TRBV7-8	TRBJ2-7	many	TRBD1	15	TGTGCCAGCAGCCCAGGGACAGGGGGAGGTTACGAGCAGTACTTC	CASSPGTGGGYEQYF
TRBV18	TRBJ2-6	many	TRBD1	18	TGTGCCAGCTCACCACCGGGACAGAGTATCGGTGGGGCCAACGTCCTGACTTTC	CASSPPGQSIGGANVLTF
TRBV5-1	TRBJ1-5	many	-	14	TGCGCCAGCAGCTTGGGACTGGGGAATCAGCCCCAGCATTTT	CASSLGLGNQPQHF
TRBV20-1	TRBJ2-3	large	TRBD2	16	TGCAGTGCTAGCTCGCTAGCGGGGGGGAAGATGGATACGCAGTATTTT	CSASSLAGGKMDTQYF
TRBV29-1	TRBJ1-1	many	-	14	TGCAGCGTTGAAGGAGACCGAGGGGACACTGAAGCTTTCTTT	CSVEGDRGDTEAFF
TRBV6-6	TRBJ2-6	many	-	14	TGTGCCAGCACACAGTCCTGGGGGGCCAACGTCCTGACTTTC	CASTQSWGANVLTF
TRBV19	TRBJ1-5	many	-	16	TGTGCCAGTAGTATTATGGGCAGGGGCGGTGATCAGCCCCAGCATTTT	CASSIMGRGGDQPQHF
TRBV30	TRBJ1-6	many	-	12	TGTGCCTGGAAAGCACGGGATTCACCCCTCCACTTT	CAWKARDSPLHF
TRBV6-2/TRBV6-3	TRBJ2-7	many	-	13	TGTGCCAGCAGTTTCAGATACTCCTACGAGCAGTACTTC	CASSFRYSYEQYF
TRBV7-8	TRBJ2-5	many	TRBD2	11	TGTGCCAGCACCGGGGGGGAGACCCAGTACTTC	CASTGGETQYF
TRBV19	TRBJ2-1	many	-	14	TGTGCCAGTACGGACCGGCGGTCCCGCAATGAGCAGTTCTTC	CASTDRRSRNEQFF
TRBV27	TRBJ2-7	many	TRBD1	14	TGTGCCAGCAGTCGACAGGGGACCTCCTACGAGCAGTACTTC	CASSRQGTSYEQYF
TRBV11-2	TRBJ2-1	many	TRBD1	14	TGTGCCAGCACTCCCTGGACAGGAAACAGGGAGCAGTTCTTC	CASTPWTGNREQFF
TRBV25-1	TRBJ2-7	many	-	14	TGTGCCAGCAGTGAATGGGAGGGGGCCGGGGAGCAGTACTTC	CASSEWEGAGEQYF
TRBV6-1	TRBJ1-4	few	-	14	TGTGCCAGCAGGAGGCTCGGATCTAATGAAAAACTGTTTTTT	CASRRLGSNEKLFF